This is a list of T cell receptor beta chains from one sample in a study of blood T cell repertoires in COVID-19. The protocol was immunoSEQ multiplex PCR, while the TCRdb copy is restricted to in-frame clones and leaves out a portion. The table shows some 120,000 clones, with about 83% occurring only once. Sequenced: peripheral blood. All receptors come from a man older than 75 with active or convalescent COVID-19. CDR3s include the opening cysteine and the closing phenylalanine or tryptophan. Each record gives: J gene, clone size, V gene, CDR3 protein. Some rows mark clone size as missing; the rest say once, few, many or name a class of expanded clone.

j_call: TRBJ1-1
clone_size: NA
v_call: TRBV7-3
cdr3_aa: CASSPRAGGKAFF

j_call: TRBJ2-3
clone_size: NA
v_call: TRBV19
cdr3_aa: CASRVGGADTQYF

j_call: TRBJ1-2
clone_size: NA
v_call: TRBV10-3
cdr3_aa: CAISEGTGAFYGYTF

j_call: TRBJ1-5
clone_size: NA
v_call: TRBV9
cdr3_aa: CASSPDRDLGQPQHF

j_call: TRBJ1-5
clone_size: NA
v_call: TRBV24-1
cdr3_aa: CATSQTGINQPQHF

j_call: TRBJ2-3
clone_size: NA
v_call: TRBV9
cdr3_aa: CASSVVGASTDTQYF

j_call: TRBJ2-3
clone_size: NA
v_call: TRBV5-1
cdr3_aa: CASSPLAGGRTDTQYF

j_call: TRBJ2-7
clone_size: few
v_call: TRBV3-1/TRBV3-2
cdr3_aa: CASSPRDRDEQYF

j_call: TRBJ2-3
clone_size: NA
v_call: TRBV4-3
cdr3_aa: CASSQDKGGAGDTQYF

j_call: TRBJ1-3
clone_size: NA
v_call: TRBV4-2
cdr3_aa: CASSQEMGPAGNTIYF

j_call: TRBJ1-2
clone_size: NA
v_call: TRBV3-1/TRBV3-2
cdr3_aa: CASSQANYGYTF

j_call: TRBJ1-6
clone_size: NA
v_call: TRBV6-5
cdr3_aa: CASRGQGYNSPLHF

j_call: TRBJ1-2
clone_size: once
v_call: TRBV6-2/TRBV6-3
cdr3_aa: CASSYSAANYGYTF

j_call: TRBJ2-3
clone_size: NA
v_call: TRBV27
cdr3_aa: CASSLRQGMDTQYF

j_call: TRBJ1-3
clone_size: NA
v_call: TRBV5-1
cdr3_aa: CASSLGQVSGNTIYF

j_call: TRBJ1-2
clone_size: NA
v_call: TRBV4-3
cdr3_aa: CASSQGRGGTIGHGYTF

j_call: TRBJ2-7
clone_size: NA
v_call: TRBV28
cdr3_aa: CASSFLGTGTYEQYF

j_call: TRBJ1-5
clone_size: NA
v_call: TRBV7-9
cdr3_aa: CASSSQSGHNQPQHF

j_call: TRBJ2-7
clone_size: NA
v_call: TRBV6-5
cdr3_aa: CASSSQGQVRLSEQYF

j_call: TRBJ2-7
clone_size: NA
v_call: TRBV7-3
cdr3_aa: CASSPQGRHEQYF

j_call: TRBJ1-2
clone_size: NA
v_call: TRBV10-3
cdr3_aa: CAITQGNYYGYTF

j_call: TRBJ2-5
clone_size: NA
v_call: TRBV28
cdr3_aa: CASSPSGLNQYF

j_call: TRBJ2-7
clone_size: NA
v_call: TRBV6-2/TRBV6-3
cdr3_aa: CASSSLSAGTGYYEQYF

j_call: TRBJ2-7
clone_size: NA
v_call: TRBV4-3
cdr3_aa: CASSQDRDGAGVWEQYF

j_call: TRBJ1-1
clone_size: NA
v_call: TRBV2
cdr3_aa: CARKQGASTEAFF

j_call: TRBJ2-3
clone_size: NA
v_call: TRBV18
cdr3_aa: CASSLGQAPPTDTQYF

j_call: TRBJ1-1
clone_size: NA
v_call: TRBV7-2
cdr3_aa: CASSLPGQGVGTEAFF

j_call: TRBJ1-1
clone_size: NA
v_call: TRBV7-3
cdr3_aa: CASSLTQGSTEAFF

j_call: TRBJ2-5
clone_size: NA
v_call: TRBV5-1
cdr3_aa: CASSLEGGRETQYF

j_call: TRBJ2-5
clone_size: NA
v_call: TRBV23-1
cdr3_aa: CASSRRGRAETQYF

j_call: TRBJ1-3
clone_size: NA
v_call: TRBV27
cdr3_aa: CASSLSPGQRGNTIYF

j_call: TRBJ2-1
clone_size: NA
v_call: TRBV25-1
cdr3_aa: CASSDPPGYNEQFF

j_call: TRBJ1-1
clone_size: NA
v_call: TRBV6-2/TRBV6-3
cdr3_aa: CASSYLRGGGTEAFF

j_call: TRBJ1-5
clone_size: NA
v_call: TRBV19
cdr3_aa: CASTRGQGSNQPQHF

j_call: TRBJ2-3
clone_size: NA
v_call: TRBV30
cdr3_aa: CAWGASGDTQYF

j_call: TRBJ2-1
clone_size: NA
v_call: TRBV11-1
cdr3_aa: CASSADRDNEQFF

j_call: TRBJ1-2
clone_size: once
v_call: TRBV5-3
cdr3_aa: CARSFTTGDFYGYTF

j_call: TRBJ1-3
clone_size: NA
v_call: TRBV19
cdr3_aa: CASSGTGSGNTIYF

j_call: TRBJ1-6
clone_size: NA
v_call: TRBV6-5
cdr3_aa: CASSYVRPTDSPLHF

j_call: TRBJ1-1
clone_size: NA
v_call: TRBV11-2
cdr3_aa: CASSSRIGGTEAFF

j_call: TRBJ2-3
clone_size: NA
v_call: TRBV15
cdr3_aa: CATSRDSFSTDTQYF

j_call: TRBJ1-1
clone_size: NA
v_call: TRBV28
cdr3_aa: CASTSLRGPTEAFF

j_call: TRBJ2-5
clone_size: once
v_call: TRBV5-6
cdr3_aa: CASSLGGRVSQETQYF

j_call: TRBJ2-3
clone_size: NA
v_call: TRBV7-3
cdr3_aa: CASSSGQGVLDTQYF

j_call: TRBJ1-4
clone_size: few
v_call: TRBV15
cdr3_aa: CATSSGVLREKLFF

j_call: TRBJ1-2
clone_size: NA
v_call: TRBV28
cdr3_aa: CASSPRTLHRVSGYTF

j_call: TRBJ1-2
clone_size: NA
v_call: TRBV10-3
cdr3_aa: CAISAGFGSNYGYTF

j_call: TRBJ1-1
clone_size: NA
v_call: TRBV6-5
cdr3_aa: CASSFPGTDGKAFF